The 4 T cell receptor beta chains presented below share a single source sample, sequenced in a study of blood T cell repertoires in COVID-19. The protocol was immunoSEQ multiplex PCR, while the TCRdb copy is restricted to in-frame clones and leaves out a portion. The sample comprises about 200,000 clones, 80% to 90% of which are singletons, and over 9.5% rests with the top ten. The sequenced sample consisted of peripheral blood. Receptor source: a woman older than 75 with acute or convalescent COVID-19.

This clone was detected a few times. The chain joins TRBV4-3 to TRBJ1-2, with TRBD1 matching 10 bases. The V gene's germline CDR1 is LGHNA and CDR2 YSLEER. CDR3 length: 15 amino acids. Germline trimming cut 0 bases from V and 8 bases from J; bases unmatched to any gene: 6. The CDR3 region has the DNA TGCGCCAGCAGCCAAGATCCCGGGACAGGGGCCGGCTACACCTTC. Translation gives CASSQDPGTGAGYTF.

The chain uses TRBV11-3 and TRBJ2-7; a possible D gene is TRBD1 (6 bases). Germline CDR1 and CDR2: SGHNT and YENEEA. The CDR3 has 15 amino acids. Between the trimmed V and J ends, which lost 3 bases and 6 bases, there was a span of 18 bases. CDR3 sequence reads: CASSFLTGTSGEQYF. Written as DNA, the CDR3 is TGTGCCAGCAGCTTCCTCACCGGGACATCGGGCGAGCAGTACTTC.

This chain connects TRBV12-3 or TRBV12-4 to TRBJ2-5; D not certain. Trimming took 6 bases from V and 5 from J, leaving 7 bases between them. This CDR3 has 11 amino acids. CDR3 in amino acids: CASRREETQYF. CDR3 sequence (DNA): TGTGCCAGCAGGCGAGAGGAGACCCAGTACTTC.

This chain connects TRBV7-2 to TRBJ2-1; D unresolved. CDR3 length: 15 amino acids. Trimming removed 0 bases from V and 5 bases from J, with 11 bases in between. Germline assignment: CDR1 SGHTA and CDR2 FQGNSA. CDR3 sequence (DNA): TGTGCCAGCAGCTTAGCGGCAGGTTTTAACAATGAGCAGTTCTTC. Amino acid sequence: CASSLAAGFNNEQFF.